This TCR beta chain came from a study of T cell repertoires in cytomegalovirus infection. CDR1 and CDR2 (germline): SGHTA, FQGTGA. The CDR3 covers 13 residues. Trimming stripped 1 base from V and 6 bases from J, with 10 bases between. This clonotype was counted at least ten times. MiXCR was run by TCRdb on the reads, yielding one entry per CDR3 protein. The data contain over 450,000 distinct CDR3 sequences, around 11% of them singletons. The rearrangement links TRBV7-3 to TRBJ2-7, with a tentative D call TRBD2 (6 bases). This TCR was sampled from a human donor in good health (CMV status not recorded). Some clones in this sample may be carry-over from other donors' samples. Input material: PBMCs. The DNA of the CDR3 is TGTGCCAGCAGCTTAAGTGTGGGGGGCGAGCAGTACTTC. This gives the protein CASSLSVGGEQYF.